This TCR beta chain stems from a study of T cells in Graves' hyperthyroidism and ophthalmopathy. Trimming removed 8 bases at V and 2 bases at J, with 11 bases between. Germline V gene data show CDR1 as KGHDR and CDR2 as SFDVKD. This CDR3 is built from 13 residues. TCR beta CDR3 sequences were amplified from RNA transcripts. An initial round of RT-PCR targeting the TCR CDR3 relied on the HTBI primer set. TCRdb reanalysed the multiplex PCR reads using MiXCR and keeps one entry per CDR3 protein. The sample holds more than 550,000 distinct CDR3 sequences, roughly 20% seen once. Uncontrolled infection, other autoimmune disease, pregnancy or lactation led to exclusion. The diagnostic basis comprised clinical symptoms, serum thyroxine and TRAb, thyroid ultrasound and orbital computed tomography. PBMCs were derived from approximately 10 ml fresh peripheral blood. In regard to this clonotype: Its antigen is not identified.

Whole-study findings and limits: The blood repertoire included most of the expanded thyroid clonotypes above 0.001.

The chain recombines TRBV24-1 with TRBJ1-1, with D perhaps TRBD1 (6 bases). Sequenced input: blood. This TCR came from a woman aged 45-65 years with Graves' hyperthyroidism that later progressed to Graves' ophthalmopathy. DNA of the CDR3: TGTGCCACCAAACTGGGGGCAAACACTGAAGCTTTCTTT. Residues: CATKLGANTEAFF.